The TCR beta chain under discussion was sequenced for a study of cytomegalovirus exposure and HLA in healthy donors listed by TCRdb under 2017. Notes on the research overall: A later analysis indicated that the 95 to 150 validation repertoires were generated on the platform also employed for the approximately 670 repertoires of the first cohort. The study was designed to test whether signatures of past pathogen exposure could be identified by cataloging public T cell receptors. A separate validation cohort of about 110 different subjects was used in addition to the roughly 720-subject first cohort. The study combined high-throughput TCR immunosequencing, statistical association of individual TCRs with disease status, and machine learning to predict cytomegalovirus infection status.

The research as a whole found: A total of 164 TCR beta chains were listed by the study as associated with cytomegalovirus. A later analysis lacked HLA typing for the validation cohort, so it scored co-occurrence in that cohort across all 120 or so repertoires. According to the authors, the approach could potentially be generalized to other disease states and immunological phenotypes. In a later analysis, TCRs clustered in the first cohort were found to also tend to co-occur in the roughly 120 validation repertoires, with roughly 93% of cluster scores above 0. Most TCR sequences were observed very rarely across donors, whereas some public TCRs were present in many individuals. The classifier was reported to diagnose cytomegalovirus status with high specificity and sensitivity in both the original cohort and the validation cohort. A few of the identified cytomegalovirus-associated TCR beta chains were confirmed in vitro to be specific for cytomegalovirus antigens.

To prepare the library, the immunoSEQ multiplex PCR assay was applied. As for how the authors treated the data: To diagnose cytomegalovirus status from the catalog of TCR beta chain sequences, a statistical classification framework was built. The immuneACCESS repertoire file appears here via TCRdb, limited to in-frame rearrangements. These files lack a portion of the clones; in checked studies, under half of the deficit traces to unresolved V genes, and the cause of the others is not known. The DNA gave D and trimming, while V, J and clone size come from that table. In this sample the table shows approximately 200,000 clones, around 84% of which occur a single time. The ten largest clonotypes hold around 15% of the sample. Taken from the germline V gene (reference sequence), the CDR1 and CDR2 loops are LNHDA and SQIVND. The CDR3 spans 16 residues, from the cysteine through the phenylalanine. CDR3 DNA is the only sequence kept; it has 48 bases, read in frame from the first base. Germline trimming amounts to 3 bases on V and 4 bases on J, with 7 as the count of junction bases outside the gene matches.

For this clone: The specificity of this receptor is unknown. No base quality values were provided; no much bigger clone lies one nucleotide off.

The donors belonged to the validation cohort of around 130 subjects, which was separate from the 666-subject first cohort. Sequencing was done on a sample of PBMCs. This sequence originates from a woman aged 25 to 39 in good health and CMV-seropositive. The V and J genes are TRBV19 and TRBJ2-1, with TRBD2 matching 9 junction bases. The DNA sequence is TGTGCCAGTAGTATCTCGGGACTAGCCAAATACAATGAGCAGTTCTTC. The encoded protein is CASSISGLAKYNEQFF.